The clone carrying this T cell receptor (beta chain) was seen ten or more times. The antigen is unknown. This sample is part of a study of response to subunit inactivated influenza vaccine. MiXCR, applied by TCRdb to the RT-PCR reads, yields one record per CDR3 protein. The sample has roughly 700,000 distinct CDR3 sequences; about 14% are singletons. General study points: Each seasonal influenza vaccination, the authors suggested, recruits few new T cells.

Germline values: CDR1 LGHDT, CDR2 YNNKEL (reference sequence). The CDR3 spans 14 residues. The V and J ends lost 2 bases and 7 bases respectively, with 12 bases between them. The chain employs TRBV3-1 and TRBJ2-1; possibly TRBD2 for D (5 bases). Here the sequenced sample was PBMCs from blood, taken 14 to 15 days before vaccination. The TCR originated in a man aged 45-65 years who received an inactivated influenza vaccine. CDR3 nucleotides: TGTGCCAGCAGCCAACTAACGGGGAAAAATGAGCAGTTCTTC. Encoded protein: CASSQLTGKNEQFF.